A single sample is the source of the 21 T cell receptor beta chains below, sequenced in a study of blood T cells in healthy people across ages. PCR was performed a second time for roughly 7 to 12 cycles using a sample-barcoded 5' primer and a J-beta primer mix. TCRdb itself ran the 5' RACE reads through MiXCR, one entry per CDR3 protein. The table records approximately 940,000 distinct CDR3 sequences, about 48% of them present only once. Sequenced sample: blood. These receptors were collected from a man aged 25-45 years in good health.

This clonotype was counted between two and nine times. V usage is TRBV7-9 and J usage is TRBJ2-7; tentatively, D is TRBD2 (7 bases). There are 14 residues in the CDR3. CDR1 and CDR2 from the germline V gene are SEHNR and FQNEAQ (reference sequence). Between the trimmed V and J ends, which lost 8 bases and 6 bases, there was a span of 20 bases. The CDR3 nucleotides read TGTGCCAGCGGTTATCTAGGGGGGGGCGGCGAGCAGTACTTC. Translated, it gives CASGYLGGGGEQYF.

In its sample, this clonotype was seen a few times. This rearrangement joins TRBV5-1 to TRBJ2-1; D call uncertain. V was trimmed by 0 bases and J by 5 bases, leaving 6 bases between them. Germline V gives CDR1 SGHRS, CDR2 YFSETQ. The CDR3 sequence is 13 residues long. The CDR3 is CASSLDLNNEQFF. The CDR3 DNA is TGCGCCAGCAGCTTGGACTTAAACAATGAGCAGTTCTTC.

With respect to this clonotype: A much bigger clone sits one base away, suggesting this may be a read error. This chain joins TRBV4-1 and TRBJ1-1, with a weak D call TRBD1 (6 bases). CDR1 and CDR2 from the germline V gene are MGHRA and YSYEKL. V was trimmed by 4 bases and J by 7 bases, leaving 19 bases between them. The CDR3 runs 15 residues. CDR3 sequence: CASSPETGRDIEAFF. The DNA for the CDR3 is TGCGCCAGCAGCCCTGAGACGGGAAGGGACATTGAAGCTTTCTTT.

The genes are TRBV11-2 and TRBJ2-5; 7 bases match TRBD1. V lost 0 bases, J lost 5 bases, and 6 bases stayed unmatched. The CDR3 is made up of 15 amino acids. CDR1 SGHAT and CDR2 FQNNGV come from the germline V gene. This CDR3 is CASSLERQGRETQYF. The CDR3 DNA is TGTGCCAGCAGCTTAGAAAGACAGGGTAGGGAGACCCAGTACTTC.

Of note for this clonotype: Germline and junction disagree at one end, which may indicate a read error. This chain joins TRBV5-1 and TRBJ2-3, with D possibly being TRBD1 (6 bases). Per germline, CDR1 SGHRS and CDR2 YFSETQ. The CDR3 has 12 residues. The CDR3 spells CASGLDSRTQYF. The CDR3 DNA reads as TGCGCCAGCGGCTTGGACAGTCGAACGCAGTATTTT.

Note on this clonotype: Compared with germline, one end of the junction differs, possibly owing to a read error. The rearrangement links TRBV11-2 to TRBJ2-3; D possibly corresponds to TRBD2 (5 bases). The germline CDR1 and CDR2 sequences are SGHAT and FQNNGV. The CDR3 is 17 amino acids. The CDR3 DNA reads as TGTGTCAGCAGCTTAGTGGGCGCGGCGGGTAGCACAGATACGCAGTATTTT. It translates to CVSSLVGAAGSTDTQYF.

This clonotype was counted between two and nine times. CDR3 DNA sequence: TGTGCCAGCTCACCACTTGGGGGGGCCACCTACAATGAGCAGTTCTTC. Amino acid sequence: CASSPLGGATYNEQFF. The chain employs TRBV18 and TRBJ2-1; TRBD2 might be the D (7 bases). The CDR3 runs to 16 residues. V was cut by 1 base and J by 2 bases, with 12 bases left in between. Germline values: CDR1 KGHSH, CDR2 LQKENI.

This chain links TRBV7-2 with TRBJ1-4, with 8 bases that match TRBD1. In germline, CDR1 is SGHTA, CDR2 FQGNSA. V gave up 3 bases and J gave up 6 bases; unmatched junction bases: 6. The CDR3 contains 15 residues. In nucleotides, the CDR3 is TGTGCCAGCAGCTTTAGCCAGGGGGCTTATGAAAAACTGTTTTTT. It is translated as CASSFSQGAYEKLFF. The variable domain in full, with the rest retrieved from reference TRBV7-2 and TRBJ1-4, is GAGVSQSPSNKVTEKGKDVELRCDPISGHTALYWYRQSLGQGLEFLIYFQGNSAPDKSGLPSDRFSAERTGGSVSTLTIQRTQQEDSAVYLCASSFSQGAYEKLFFGSGTQLSVL.

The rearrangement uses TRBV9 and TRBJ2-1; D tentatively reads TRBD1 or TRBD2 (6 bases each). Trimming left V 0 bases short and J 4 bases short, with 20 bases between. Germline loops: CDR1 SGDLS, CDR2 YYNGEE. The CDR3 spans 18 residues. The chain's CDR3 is CASSVVVLWGAEYNEQFF. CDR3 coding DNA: TGTGCCAGCAGCGTAGTTGTTTTATGGGGGGCCGAGTACAATGAGCAGTTCTTC.

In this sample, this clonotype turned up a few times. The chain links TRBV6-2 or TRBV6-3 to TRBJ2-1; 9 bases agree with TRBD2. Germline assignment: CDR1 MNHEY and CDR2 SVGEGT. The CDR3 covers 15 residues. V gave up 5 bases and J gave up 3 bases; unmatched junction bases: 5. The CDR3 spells CASSLAGKSYNEQFF. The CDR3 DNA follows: TGTGCCAGCAGTCTAGCGGGGAAAAGCTACAATGAGCAGTTCTTC.

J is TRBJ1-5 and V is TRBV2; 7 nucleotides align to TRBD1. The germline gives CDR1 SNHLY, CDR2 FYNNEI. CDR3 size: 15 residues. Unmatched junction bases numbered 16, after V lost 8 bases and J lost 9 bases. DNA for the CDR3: TGTGCCAGCCGAATCTCGGGGACAGACTCGCGGCCCCAGCATTTT. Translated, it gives CASRISGTDSRPQHF.

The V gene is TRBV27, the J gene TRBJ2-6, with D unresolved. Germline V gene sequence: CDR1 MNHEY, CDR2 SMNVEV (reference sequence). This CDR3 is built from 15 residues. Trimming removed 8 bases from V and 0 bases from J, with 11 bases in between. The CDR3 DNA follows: TGTGCCAGCGCCCCAAAGATCTCTGGGGCCAACGTCCTGACTTTC. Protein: CASAPKISGANVLTF. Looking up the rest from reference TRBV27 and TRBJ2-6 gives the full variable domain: EAQVTQNPRYLITVTGKKLTVTCSQNMNHEYMSWYRQDPGLGLRQIYYSMNVEVTDKGDVPEGYKVSRKEKRNFPLILESPSPNQTSLYFCASAPKISGANVLTFGAGSRLTVL.

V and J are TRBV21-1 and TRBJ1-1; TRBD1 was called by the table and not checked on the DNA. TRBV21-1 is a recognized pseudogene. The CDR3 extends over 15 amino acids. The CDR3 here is CASSKVWTGDTEAFF. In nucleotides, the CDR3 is TGTGCCAGCAGCAAAGTCTGGACAGGGGACACTGAAGCTTTCTTT.

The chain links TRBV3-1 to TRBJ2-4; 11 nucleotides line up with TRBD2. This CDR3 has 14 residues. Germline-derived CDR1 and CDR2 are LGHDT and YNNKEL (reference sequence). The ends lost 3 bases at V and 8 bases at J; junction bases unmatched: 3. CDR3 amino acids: CASSQGTSGYIQYF. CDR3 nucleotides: TGTGCCAGCAGCCAGGGGACTAGCGGATACATTCAGTACTTC. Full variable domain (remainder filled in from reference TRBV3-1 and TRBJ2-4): DTAVSQTPKYLVTQMGNDKSIKCEQNLGHDTMYWYKQDSKKFLKIMFSYNNKELIINETVPNRFSPKSPDKAHLNLHINSLELGDSAVYFCASSQGTSGYIQYFGAGTRLSVL.

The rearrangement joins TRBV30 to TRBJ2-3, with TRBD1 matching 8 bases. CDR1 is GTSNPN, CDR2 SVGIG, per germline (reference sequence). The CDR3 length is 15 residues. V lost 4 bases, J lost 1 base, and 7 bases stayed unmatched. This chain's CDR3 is CAWTQGALGTDTQYF. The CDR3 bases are TGTGCCTGGACTCAGGGGGCGCTCGGCACAGATACGCAGTATTTT.

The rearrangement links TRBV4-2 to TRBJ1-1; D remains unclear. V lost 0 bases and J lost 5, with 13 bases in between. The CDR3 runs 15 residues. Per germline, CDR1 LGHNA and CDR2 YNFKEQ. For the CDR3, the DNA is TGTGCCAGCAGCCAAGATTTAGTCCGGGCTACTGAAGCTTTCTTT. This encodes CASSQDLVRATEAFF.

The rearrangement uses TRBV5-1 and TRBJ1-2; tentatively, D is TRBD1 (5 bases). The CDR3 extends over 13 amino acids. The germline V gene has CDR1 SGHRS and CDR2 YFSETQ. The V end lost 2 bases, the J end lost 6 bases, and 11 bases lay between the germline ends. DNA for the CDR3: TGCGCCAGCAGCTTCGTCAGGGCGGATGGCTACACCTTC. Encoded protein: CASSFVRADGYTF.

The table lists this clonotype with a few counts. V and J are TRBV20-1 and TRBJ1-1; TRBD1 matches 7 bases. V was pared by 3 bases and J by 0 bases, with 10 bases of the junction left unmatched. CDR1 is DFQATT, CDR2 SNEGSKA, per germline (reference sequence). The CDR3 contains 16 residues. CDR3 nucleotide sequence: TGCAGTGCTAGGACCCGGGACAGTGAATTGAACACTGAAGCTTTCTTT. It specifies CSARTRDSELNTEAFF.

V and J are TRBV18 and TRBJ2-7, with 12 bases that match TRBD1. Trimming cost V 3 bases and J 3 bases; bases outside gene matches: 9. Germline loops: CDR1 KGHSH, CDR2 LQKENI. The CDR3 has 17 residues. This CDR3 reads CASSPKRGQGAGYEQYF. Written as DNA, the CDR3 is TGTGCCAGCTCACCCAAACGGGGACAGGGGGCTGGCTACGAGCAGTACTTC.

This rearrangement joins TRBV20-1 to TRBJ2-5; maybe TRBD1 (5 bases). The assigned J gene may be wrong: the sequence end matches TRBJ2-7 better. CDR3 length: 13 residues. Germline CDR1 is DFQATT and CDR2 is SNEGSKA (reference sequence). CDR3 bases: TGCAGTGTCGGGCGGCAGGGTCTCTACGAGCAGTACTTC. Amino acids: CSVGRQGLYEQYF.

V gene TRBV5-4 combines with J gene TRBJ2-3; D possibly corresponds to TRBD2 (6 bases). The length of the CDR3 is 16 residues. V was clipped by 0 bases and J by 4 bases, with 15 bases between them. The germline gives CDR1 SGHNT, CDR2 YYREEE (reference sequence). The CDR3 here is CASSLGDSRSADTQYF. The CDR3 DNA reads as TGTGCCAGCAGCTTGGGGGACTCCAGATCCGCAGATACGCAGTATTTT.